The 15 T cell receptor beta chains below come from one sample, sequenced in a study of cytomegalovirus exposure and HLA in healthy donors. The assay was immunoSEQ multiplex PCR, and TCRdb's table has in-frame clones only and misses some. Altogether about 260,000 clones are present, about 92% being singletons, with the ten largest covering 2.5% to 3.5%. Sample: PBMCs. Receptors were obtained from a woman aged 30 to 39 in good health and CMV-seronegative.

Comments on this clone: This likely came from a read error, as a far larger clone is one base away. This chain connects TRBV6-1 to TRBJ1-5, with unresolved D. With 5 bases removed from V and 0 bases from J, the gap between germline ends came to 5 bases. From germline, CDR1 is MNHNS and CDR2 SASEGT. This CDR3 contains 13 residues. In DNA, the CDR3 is TGTGCCAGCAGTTGGGGTAGCAATCAGCCCCAGCATTTT. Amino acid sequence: CASSWGSNQPQHF.

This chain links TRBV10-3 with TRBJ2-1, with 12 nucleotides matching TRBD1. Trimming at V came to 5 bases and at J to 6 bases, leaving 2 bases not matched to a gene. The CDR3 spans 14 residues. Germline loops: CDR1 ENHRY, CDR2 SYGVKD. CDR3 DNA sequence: TGTGCCATCAGTCCGGGACAGGGGGCCAATGAGCAGTTCTTC. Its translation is CAISPGQGANEQFF.

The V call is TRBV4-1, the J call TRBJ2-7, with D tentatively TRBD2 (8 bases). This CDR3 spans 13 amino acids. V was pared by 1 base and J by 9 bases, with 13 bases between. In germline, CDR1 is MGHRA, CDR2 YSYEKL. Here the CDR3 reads CASSQAGGGGQYF. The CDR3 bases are TGCGCCAGCAGCCAAGCGGGAGGGGGCGGGCAGTACTTC.

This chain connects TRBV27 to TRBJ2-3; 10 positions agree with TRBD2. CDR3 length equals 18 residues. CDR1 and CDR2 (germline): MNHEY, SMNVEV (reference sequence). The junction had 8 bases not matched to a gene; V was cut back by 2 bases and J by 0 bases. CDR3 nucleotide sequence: TGTGCCAGCAGTTTAAAAGGGAAGCGGGAGGGGAGCACAGATACGCAGTATTTT. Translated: CASSLKGKREGSTDTQYF.

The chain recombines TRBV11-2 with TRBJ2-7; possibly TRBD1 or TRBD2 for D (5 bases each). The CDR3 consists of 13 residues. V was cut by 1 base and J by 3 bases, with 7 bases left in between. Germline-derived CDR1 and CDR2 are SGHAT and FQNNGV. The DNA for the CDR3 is TGTGCCAGCAGCTTAGTTGGGGGCTACGAGCAGTACTTC. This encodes CASSLVGGYEQYF.

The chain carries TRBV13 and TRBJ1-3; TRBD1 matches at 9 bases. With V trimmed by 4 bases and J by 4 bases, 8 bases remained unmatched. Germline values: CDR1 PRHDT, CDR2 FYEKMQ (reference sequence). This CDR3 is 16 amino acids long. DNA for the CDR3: TGTGCCAGCAGCTCAACACCGGGACAGGGAGGAAACACCATATATTTT. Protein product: CASSSTPGQGGNTIYF.

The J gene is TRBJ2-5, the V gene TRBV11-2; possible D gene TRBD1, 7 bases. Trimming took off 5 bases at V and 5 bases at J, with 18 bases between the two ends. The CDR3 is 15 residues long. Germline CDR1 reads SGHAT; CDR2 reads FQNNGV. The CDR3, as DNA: TGTGCCAGCAGCCCAGGGGGGTCGGGAGTGGAGACCCAGTACTTC. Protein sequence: CASSPGGSGVETQYF.

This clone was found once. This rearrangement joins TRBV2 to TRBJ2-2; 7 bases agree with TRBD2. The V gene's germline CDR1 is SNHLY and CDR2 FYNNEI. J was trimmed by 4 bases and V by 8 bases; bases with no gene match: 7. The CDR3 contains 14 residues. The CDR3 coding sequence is TGTGCCAGCGGGAGGGAGATCGGCACCGGGGAGCTGTTTTTT. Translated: CASGREIGTGELFF.

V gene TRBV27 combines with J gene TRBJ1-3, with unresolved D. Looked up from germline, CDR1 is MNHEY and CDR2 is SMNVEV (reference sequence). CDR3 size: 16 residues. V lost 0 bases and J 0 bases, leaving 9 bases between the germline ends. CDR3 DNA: TGTGCCAGCAGTTTATCTTCTGGGAGCTCTGGAAACACCATATATTTT. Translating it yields CASSLSSGSSGNTIYF.

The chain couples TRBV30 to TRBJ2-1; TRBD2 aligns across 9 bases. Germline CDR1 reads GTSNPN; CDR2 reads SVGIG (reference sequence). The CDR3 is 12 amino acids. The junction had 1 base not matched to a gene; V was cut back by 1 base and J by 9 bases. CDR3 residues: CAWSAAGGEQFF. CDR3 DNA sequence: TGTGCCTGGAGTGCAGCGGGAGGTGAGCAGTTCTTC.

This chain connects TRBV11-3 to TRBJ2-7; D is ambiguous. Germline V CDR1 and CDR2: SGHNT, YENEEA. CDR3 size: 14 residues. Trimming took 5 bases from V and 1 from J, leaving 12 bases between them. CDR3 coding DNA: TGTGCCAGCAGCGCCCGGGTATGGTCCTACGAGCAGTACTTC. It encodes CASSARVWSYEQYF.

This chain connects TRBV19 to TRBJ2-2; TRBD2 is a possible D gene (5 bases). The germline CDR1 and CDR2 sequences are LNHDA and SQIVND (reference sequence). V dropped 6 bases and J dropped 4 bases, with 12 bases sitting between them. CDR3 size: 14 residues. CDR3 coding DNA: TGTGCCAGTAGCGTCAGTCGGGGCACCGGGGAGCTGTTTTTT. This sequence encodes CASSVSRGTGELFF.

The CDR3, as DNA: TGTGCCAGCACAGTGGCCCTAATATCCGGGGAGCTGTTTTTT. It codes for CASTVALISGELFF. The chain is built from TRBV28 and TRBJ2-2; D gene ambiguous. The germline V and J ends were trimmed by 7 bases and 6 bases, with 15 bases remaining between them. The CDR3 has 14 amino acids. CDR1 is MDHEN, CDR2 SYDVKM, per germline.

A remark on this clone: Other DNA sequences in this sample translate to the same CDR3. The CDR3 protein is CASSLGGSGANVLTF. CDR3 bases: TGTGCCAGCAGTTTGGGGGGCTCTGGGGCCAACGTCCTGACTTTC. The genes are TRBV27 and TRBJ2-6; TRBD2 is a possible D gene (6 bases). V lost 3 bases and J 0 bases, leaving 6 bases between the germline ends. The CDR3 is 15 residues long. Germline values: CDR1 MNHEY, CDR2 SMNVEV (reference sequence).

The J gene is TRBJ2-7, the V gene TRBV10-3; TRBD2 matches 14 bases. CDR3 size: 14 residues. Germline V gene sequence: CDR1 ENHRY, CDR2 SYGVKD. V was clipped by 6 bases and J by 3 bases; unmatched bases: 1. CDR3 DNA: TGTGCCATCAGGGGACTAGCGGGGGACTACGAGCAGTACTTC. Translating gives CAIRGLAGDYEQYF.